This T cell receptor (beta chain) was found in a study of blood T cell repertoires in COVID-19. Across the study: Material from acute and convalescent COVID-19 was sourced from the United States, Italy and Spain. From T cells, B-cell-depleted T cells, or PBMCs came the material, which was cDNA or gDNA.

Methods used by the authors: Cell counts per sample came from amplifying reference gene primers. The repertoire was sequenced with immunoSEQ multiplex PCR; TCRdb's copy has only in-frame clones and lacks some. Clone size and the V and J calls come from that table; the DNA yielded D and trimming. In the table there are 200,000 to 300,000 clones, approximately 89% of which are singletons. V shed 6 bases and J shed 4 bases, with 13 bases lying between them. Germline CDR1 and CDR2: KGHSH and LQKENI. This CDR3 spans 13 amino acids. This chain joins TRBV18 and TRBJ2-7; D is perhaps TRBD2 (6 bases). The clonotype was recovered from a man between 35 and 55 years old who had recovered from COVID-19. Sequencing was performed on peripheral blood. The CDR3 DNA follows: TGTGCCAGCTCCACCGTCGGGGGTTACGAGCAGTACTTC. Its protein is CASSTVGGYEQYF. The whole variable domain, remainder taken from reference TRBV18 and TRBJ2-7, is NAGVMQNPRHLVRRRGQEARLRCSPMKGHSHVYWYRQLPEEGLKFMVYLQKENIIDESGMPKERFSAEFPKEGPSILRIQQVVRGDSAAYFCASSTVGGYEQYFGPGTRLTVT.